The clone carrying this T cell receptor beta chain was counted a single time. As yet, its antigen is unknown. This sample was included in a study of T cell responses to AZD1222 COVID-19 vaccine. Trimming took 4 bases from V and 3 from J; bases not matched to a gene: 8. Germline CDR1 is LNHDA and CDR2 is SQIVND (reference sequence). The CDR3 is 16 amino acids. Libraries were prepared by immunoSEQ multiplex PCR; TCRdb keeps only in-frame clonotypes and omits some of them. The sample carries fewer than 150,000 clones, about nine tenths recorded once. Notes on the study in general: Baseline testing showed seropositivity in only a handful of AZD1222 recipients. Clonal diversity was possibly underestimated, and the donors were mostly white British, with more females.

The sample in question was peripheral blood, obtained on day 0 of AZD1222 vaccination. The rearrangement joins TRBV19 to TRBJ1-5, with 8 bases aligning to TRBD1. This sequence was found in an adult in good health. This CDR3 reads CASSRGRTGHNQPQHF. CDR3 DNA sequence: TGTGCCAGTAGTAGGGGTAGGACAGGGCACAATCAGCCCCAGCATTTT.